This T cell receptor (beta chain) appears in the sequencing data of a study of blood T cell repertoires in COVID-19. Study overall: Whether acute or convalescent, the COVID-19 samples came from the United States, Italy and Spain.

In the authors' workflow: How many nucleated cells were present was estimated from reference gene primer amplification. The repertoire was sequenced with immunoSEQ multiplex PCR; TCRdb's copy has only in-frame clones and lacks some. V, J and clone size derive from that table, while D and trimming were established from the DNA sequence. The table shows 45,000 or so clones, with roughly 88% occurring only once. Sequenced material: peripheral blood. This receptor was identified in a woman in her sixties with acute or convalescent COVID-19.

The CDR3, as DNA: TGTGCCAGTAGTATTCAGGGGCCAAGCGCCTATTCACCCCTCCACTTT. Its translation is CASSIQGPSAYSPLHF. The chain employs TRBV19 and TRBJ1-6; a possible D gene is TRBD1 (6 bases). V lost 3 bases and J lost 8, with 17 bases in between. Germline assignment: CDR1 LNHDA and CDR2 SQIVND (reference sequence). The length of the CDR3 is 16 residues. The full variable domain, with the rest looked up from reference TRBV19 and TRBJ1-6, is DGGITQSPKYLFRKEGQNVTLSCEQNLNHDAMYWYRQDPGQGLRLIYYSQIVNDFQKGDIAEGYSVSREKKESFPLTVTSAQKNPTAFYLCASSIQGPSAYSPLHFGNGTRLTVT.